This T cell receptor (beta chain) was profiled in a study of cytomegalovirus exposure and HLA in healthy donors. Study details: The same platform was used for the 95 to 150 validation repertoires and the approximately 670 first-cohort repertoires, a later analysis reported. The study's findings and limits: CMV antigen specificity was confirmed in vitro for three CMV-associated chains. It was 164 TCR beta chains that were listed as cytomegalovirus-associated.

Germline V gene lookup returns CDR1 SGHAT and CDR2 FQNNGV. The CDR3 is 16 amino acids. J lost 5 bases, V lost 5 bases, and 10 bases had no gene match. As regards this clone: Antigen: not known.

Sequencing was performed with immunoSEQ multiplex PCR; in TCRdb, only in-frame clones are kept and a portion is missing. Among 150,000 to 200,000 clones listed, around 85% were seen once. This sequence was found in a man aged 18 to 29 in good health and CMV-seropositive. Sequenced material: PBMCs. This chain connects TRBV11-2 to TRBJ2-5; TRBD2 matches 11 bases. The CDR3 nucleotides read TGTGCCAGCAGCCCGTATACTAGCGGGGGTATGGAGACCCAGTACTTC. Translated: CASSPYTSGGMETQYF.